This TCR beta chain was observed in a study of T cell responses to AZD1222 COVID-19 vaccine (dated by TCRdb to about 2021). Regarding the complete study: AZD1222 recipients whose second dose came at about 4 weeks and those whose second dose came at about 12 weeks were combined into one group, since spike-specific TCR depth and breadth did not differ between the two schedules. TCR sequencing covered roughly 230 trial participants: roughly 200 given two doses of AZD1222 and around 25 given two doses of MenACWY control vaccine. Trial participants were enrolled into age subgroups of 18-55, 56-69 and 70-plus years, which contained around 140, 26 and 57 TCR-sequenced participants, respectively.

Explained via the paper, the time point label denotes: baseline before first vaccination. Samples from vaccinated people were obtained from the UK trials COV001 and COV002, which included a single-blind randomized controlled phase 2/3 trial of AZD1222 (ChAdOx1 nCoV-19) in healthy adults. For TCRbeta chain sequencing, PBMC samples were collected from trial participants at day 0 and at day 28 after the second dose. The CDR3 regions of human TCRbeta chains were analyzed by immunosequencing. As for the original processing: Repertoire TCRs were matched against a reference library of SARS-CoV-2-specific TCRs generated with the MIRA antigen-specificity platform. Breadth meant the fraction of unique TCRs that were SARS-CoV-2-associated, whereas depth meant the fraction of total T cells that were SARS-CoV-2-associated. Using the MIRA data, each spike-specific TCR was mapped to the spike region that the TCR reacts to and placed in a CD4 or CD8 class. Log10-transformed breadth and depth values were compared by one-way ANOVA with Sidak's multiple comparisons tests. TCRdb carries this immuneACCESS record with in-frame sequences only. Its versions omit some clonotypes, under half of them owing to an unresolved V gene in the studies checked, with the rest unexplained. Clone size and the V and J calls come from that table; the DNA yielded D and trimming. For this sample there are 150,000 to 200,000 clones; around nine tenths appear just once. Jointly, the top ten make up roughly 1.7% of the sample.

What the study reported, not specific to this receptor: Because no samples from the day 14 peak response were available, repertoires could be characterized only after the peak T cell response. After two AZD1222 doses, spike-specific TCR breadth and depth were significantly higher than at day 0 and than in MenACWY recipients. Most participants were white British and females outnumbered males, and the authors suggested that clonal diversity may have been underestimated. Conclusions about previously exposed vaccinees are limited because only a handful of AZD1222 recipients were SARS-CoV-2 seropositive at baseline. In the small 56-69-year group, the increase in depth fell short of significance, most likely because of low power. The vaccine-associated CD4 TCRs covered the entire spike protein, and the dominant responses fell in regions 160-218 and 743-854. Reportedly, close to half of the unique spike-specific TCRs recognized epitopes lying outside the regions that are mutated in the B.1.351 and B.1.1.7 variants.

Of note for this clone: No cognate antigen has been identified for it. Per-nucleotide qualities are absent, and no much larger clonotype sits a single base away.

Material: peripheral blood, obtained on day 0 of AZD1222 vaccination. This clonotype originated in an adult in good health.

The bases are TGTGCCAGCAGTGGGGCTGGCGGCAGCCAAGAGACCCAGTACTTC. Translated, it reads CASSGAGGSQETQYF. The chain couples TRBV6-6 to TRBJ2-5; matching of 5 bases hints at TRBD1 as the D gene. Relative to germline, V is 5 bases shorter and J is 1 base shorter, with 14 bases between their ends. The CDR3 goes from the cysteine to the phenylalanine over 15 residues. The read is trimmed to its CDR3 DNA, 45 bases read in frame from base 1. Reading the germline V gene (reference sequence) gives CDR1 MNHNY and CDR2 SVGAGI.